The T cell receptor (beta chain) described here comes from a study of tissue T cells after allogeneic stem cell transplantation. Whole-study context: CD3+ T cells were flow-sorted when enough cells; otherwise DNA extracted directly.

Concerning this clone: The target antigen is unknown.

CDR3 length: 14 residues. Germline-derived CDR1 and CDR2 are GTSNPN and SVGIG (reference sequence). V lost 4 bases, J lost 0 bases, and 7 bases lay in between. Whole-study findings and limits: Which tissue TCRs were alloreactive or antigen-specific was not determined. Some clones might be persisting host cells.

The data were produced by immunoSEQ multiplex PCR, yet TCRdb's version contains in-frame clones alone and is incomplete. The table has 25,000 to 30,000 clones, roughly 85% seen once. V gene TRBV30 combines with J gene TRBJ1-6; tentative D call: TRBD1 (6 bases). The sample consisted of blood, taken before transplantation. This receptor was obtained from a woman aged 18 to 49 who later had graft-versus-host disease after an allogeneic stem cell transplant. CDR3 in DNA: TGTGCCTGGAACAGGGCCTCCTATAATTCACCCCTCCACTTT. It translates to CAWNRASYNSPLHF.